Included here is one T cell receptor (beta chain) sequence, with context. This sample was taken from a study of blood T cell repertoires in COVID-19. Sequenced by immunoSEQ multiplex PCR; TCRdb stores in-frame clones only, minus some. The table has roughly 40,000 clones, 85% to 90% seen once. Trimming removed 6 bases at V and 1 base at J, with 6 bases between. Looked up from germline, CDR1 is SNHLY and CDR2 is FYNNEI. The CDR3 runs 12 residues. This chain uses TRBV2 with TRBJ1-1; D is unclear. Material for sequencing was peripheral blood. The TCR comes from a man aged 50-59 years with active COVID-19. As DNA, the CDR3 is TGTGCCAGCAGAGCAGGGAACACTGAAGCTTTCTTT. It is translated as CASRAGNTEAFF.